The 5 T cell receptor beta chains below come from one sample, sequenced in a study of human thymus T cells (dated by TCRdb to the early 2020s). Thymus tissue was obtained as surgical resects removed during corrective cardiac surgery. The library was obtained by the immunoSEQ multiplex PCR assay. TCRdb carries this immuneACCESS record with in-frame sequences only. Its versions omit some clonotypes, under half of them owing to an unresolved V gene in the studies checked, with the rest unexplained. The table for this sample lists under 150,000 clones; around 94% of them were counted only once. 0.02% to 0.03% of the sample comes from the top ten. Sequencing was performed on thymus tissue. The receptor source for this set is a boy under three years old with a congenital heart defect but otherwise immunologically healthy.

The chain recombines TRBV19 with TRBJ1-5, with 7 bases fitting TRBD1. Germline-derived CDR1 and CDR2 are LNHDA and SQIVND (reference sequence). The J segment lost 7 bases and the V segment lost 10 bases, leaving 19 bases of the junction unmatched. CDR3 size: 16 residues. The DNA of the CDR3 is TGTGCCACCTTTCAGGGGGGCAGGGAGGTCGGGCAGCCCCAGCATTTT. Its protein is CATFQGGREVGQPQHF.

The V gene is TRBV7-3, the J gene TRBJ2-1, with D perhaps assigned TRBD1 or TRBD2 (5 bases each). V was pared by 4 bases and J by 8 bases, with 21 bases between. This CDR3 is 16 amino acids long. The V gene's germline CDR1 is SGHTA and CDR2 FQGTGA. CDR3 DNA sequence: TGTGCCAGCAGCTCCCTCGGGGCCCTTAGAATGGATGAGCAGTTCTTC. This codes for CASSSLGALRMDEQFF.

The CDR3 DNA reads TGTGCCAGCAGCTTACAGGGGGTCGCCTACAATGAGCAGTTCTTC. Translation: CASSLQGVAYNEQFF. The chain recombines TRBV4-2 with TRBJ2-1; 8 nucleotides agree with TRBD1. Per the germline V gene, CDR1 is LGHNA and CDR2 is YNFKEQ. The CDR3 sequence is 15 residues long. The V and J ends lost 5 bases and 2 bases, in that order; junction bases with no gene match: 5.

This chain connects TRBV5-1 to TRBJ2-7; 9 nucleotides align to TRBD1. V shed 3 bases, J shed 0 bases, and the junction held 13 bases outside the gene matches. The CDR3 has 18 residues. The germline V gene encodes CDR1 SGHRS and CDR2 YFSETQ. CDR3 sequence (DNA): TGCGCCAGCAGCTGGGCCTCACCTGGACAGGGGTCCTCCTACGAGCAGTACTTC. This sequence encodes CASSWASPGQGSSYEQYF.

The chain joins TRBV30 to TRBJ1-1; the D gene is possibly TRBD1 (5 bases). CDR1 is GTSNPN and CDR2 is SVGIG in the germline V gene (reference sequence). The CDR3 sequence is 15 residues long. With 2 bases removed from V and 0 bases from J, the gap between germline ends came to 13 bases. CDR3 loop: CAWSFGTEMNTEAFF. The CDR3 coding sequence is TGTGCCTGGAGTTTTGGGACCGAGATGAACACTGAAGCTTTCTTT.